These T cell receptor beta chains were read from a single sample in a study of post-analysis software for immune sequencing data. TCRdb processed the PCR reads anew with MiXCR; each CDR3 protein has one entry. The sample shows over 150,000 distinct CDR3 sequences, 25% to 35% of them seen only once. Sequencing was performed on blood. The receptor set was obtained from a girl between 10 and 17 years old with multiple sclerosis. Each CDR3 is given with its conserved first and last residue. Fields, in order: D gene, J gene, CDR3 length, V gene, clone size, CDR3 protein, CDR3 DNA. The D gene is left open where the match is weak. Size tells how often a clone was seen (once, few, many) or the class of an expanded clone, and some rows leave it out.

d_gene: .; j_gene: TRBJ1-2; len: 13; v_gene: TRBV20-1; abundance: .; CDR3aa: CSARDTRIYGYTF; CDR3nt: TGCAGTGCTAGAGATACCCGGATCTATGGCTACACCTTC
d_gene: .; j_gene: TRBJ2-3; len: 14; v_gene: TRBV27; abundance: many; CDR3aa: CASSLTWDSDTQYF; CDR3nt: TGTGCCAGCAGTTTAACGTGGGACTCAGATACGCAGTATTTT
d_gene: .; j_gene: TRBJ1-1; len: 15; v_gene: TRBV20-1; abundance: few; CDR3aa: CSANGPGGVNTEAFF; CDR3nt: TGCAGTGCTAACGGCCCCGGGGGGGTGAACACTGAAGCTTTCTTT
d_gene: TRBD1; j_gene: TRBJ2-7; len: 16; v_gene: TRBV9; abundance: many; CDR3aa: CASSVEFDRGHYEQYF; CDR3nt: TGTGCCAGCAGCGTAGAATTCGACAGGGGCCACTACGAGCAGTACTTC
d_gene: TRBD2; j_gene: TRBJ2-1; len: 15; v_gene: TRBV7-6; abundance: once; CDR3aa: CASSSLLAGGNEQFF; CDR3nt: TGTGCCAGCAGCTCTTTACTAGCGGGGGGAAATGAGCAGTTCTTC
d_gene: .; j_gene: TRBJ1-5; len: 13; v_gene: TRBV29-1; abundance: few; CDR3aa: CSVAGTLNQPQHF; CDR3nt: TGCAGCGTTGCCGGGACGCTCAATCAGCCCCAGCATTTT
d_gene: TRBD1; j_gene: TRBJ2-4; len: 14; v_gene: TRBV20-1; abundance: .; CDR3aa: CSKRDRSTKNIQYF; CDR3nt: TGCAGCAAACGGGACAGGAGTACCAAAAACATTCAGTACTTC
d_gene: .; j_gene: TRBJ1-1; len: 13; v_gene: TRBV27; abundance: many; CDR3aa: CASSLTENTEAFF; CDR3nt: TGTGCCAGCAGTTTGACAGAGAACACTGAAGCTTTCTTT
d_gene: .; j_gene: TRBJ2-7; len: 14; v_gene: TRBV13; abundance: many; CDR3aa: CASSLGVRTYEQYF; CDR3nt: TGTGCCAGCAGCTTAGGGGTGAGAACCTACGAGCAGTACTTC
d_gene: .; j_gene: TRBJ2-5; len: 14; v_gene: TRBV12-5; abundance: many; CDR3aa: CASGLVGGVETQYF; CDR3nt: TGTGCTAGTGGTTTGGTCGGAGGGGTTGAGACCCAGTACTTC
d_gene: .; j_gene: TRBJ1-5; len: 13; v_gene: TRBV30; abundance: .; CDR3aa: CAWSLAENQPQHF; CDR3nt: TGTGCCTGGAGCCTGGCGGAGAATCAGCCCCAGCATTTT
d_gene: TRBD2; j_gene: TRBJ2-4; len: 19; v_gene: TRBV12-3/TRBV12-4; abundance: .; CDR3aa: CASRYQGLAGAGATPGQYF; CDR3nt: TGTGCCAGCAGATACCAGGGACTAGCGGGTGCGGGGGCTACCCCAGGGCAGTACTTC
d_gene: .; j_gene: TRBJ2-3; len: 14; v_gene: TRBV10-3; abundance: many; CDR3aa: CAISASPWSDTQYF; CDR3nt: TGTGCCATCAGTGCCAGCCCGTGGTCAGATACGCAGTATTTT
d_gene: .; j_gene: TRBJ2-3; len: 16; v_gene: TRBV7-2; abundance: .; CDR3aa: CASTIRPLAVTDTQYF; CDR3nt: TGTGCCAGCACCATTCGGCCGCTGGCAGTCACAGATACGCAGTATTTT
d_gene: .; j_gene: TRBJ2-7; len: 16; v_gene: TRBV18; abundance: .; CDR3aa: CANSLPRDRPPYEQYF; CDR3nt: TGTGCCAACTCACTCCCCCGGGACCGGCCCCCCTACGAGCAGTACTTC
d_gene: TRBD1; j_gene: TRBJ1-5; len: 16; v_gene: TRBV12-3/TRBV12-4; abundance: .; CDR3aa: CASSQEQGAMNQPQHF; CDR3nt: TGTGCCAGCAGCCAGGAACAGGGGGCAATGAATCAGCCCCAGCATTTT
d_gene: .; j_gene: TRBJ2-1; len: 15; v_gene: TRBV27; abundance: few; CDR3aa: CASSFDGGGYNEQFF; CDR3nt: TGTGCCAGCAGTTTCGATGGCGGAGGTTACAATGAGCAGTTCTTC
d_gene: TRBD2; j_gene: TRBJ2-7; len: 16; v_gene: TRBV4-2; abundance: .; CDR3aa: CASSQVSSREGLEQYF; CDR3nt: TGTGCCAGCAGCCAAGTGTCTTCGCGGGAGGGCCTCGAGCAGTACTTC
d_gene: TRBD1; j_gene: TRBJ2-5; len: 18; v_gene: TRBV5-1; abundance: .; CDR3aa: CASTQIFNRQGRRETQYF; CDR3nt: TGCGCCAGCACCCAAATATTTAACAGACAGGGGAGGAGAGAGACCCAGTACTTC
d_gene: TRBD1; j_gene: TRBJ1-4; len: 12; v_gene: TRBV12-3/TRBV12-4; abundance: .; CDR3aa: CASRSGGEKLFF; CDR3nt: TGTGCCAGCAGGTCAGGGGGTGAAAAACTGTTTTTT
d_gene: .; j_gene: TRBJ2-1; len: 12; v_gene: TRBV5-1; abundance: many; CDR3aa: CASIPTRNEQFF; CDR3nt: TGCGCCAGCATCCCGACGAGGAATGAGCAGTTCTTC
d_gene: TRBD2; j_gene: TRBJ2-1; len: 14; v_gene: TRBV20-1; abundance: .; CDR3aa: CSASPSGPKGEQFF; CDR3nt: TGCAGTGCTAGTCCTAGCGGGCCGAAGGGGGAGCAGTTCTTC
d_gene: .; j_gene: TRBJ2-3; len: 17; v_gene: TRBV9; abundance: few; CDR3aa: CASSVAVQPGSTDTQYF; CDR3nt: TGTGCCAGCAGCGTAGCCGTCCAGCCTGGATCCACAGATACGCAGTATTTT
d_gene: .; j_gene: TRBJ1-1; len: 15; v_gene: TRBV20-1; abundance: few; CDR3aa: CSARDHKVANTEAFF; CDR3nt: TGCAGTGCTAGGGACCACAAGGTGGCCAACACTGAAGCTTTCTTT
d_gene: .; j_gene: TRBJ1-2; len: 12; v_gene: TRBV27; abundance: few; CDR3aa: CASKLVGHGYTF; CDR3nt: TGTGCCAGCAAATTGGTGGGCCATGGCTACACCTTC
d_gene: .; j_gene: TRBJ1-1; len: 16; v_gene: TRBV20-1; abundance: .; CDR3aa: CSASGGSFLGPSEAFF; CDR3nt: TGCAGTGCCAGTGGTGGCAGTTTTTTAGGGCCCTCTGAAGCTTTCTTT
d_gene: .; j_gene: TRBJ2-3; len: 10; v_gene: TRBV20-1; abundance: many; CDR3aa: CSASTDTQYF; CDR3nt: TGCAGTGCCTCCACAGATACGCAGTATTTT
d_gene: .; j_gene: TRBJ2-6; len: 18; v_gene: TRBV10-3; abundance: many; CDR3aa: CAISEDRITGSGANVLTF; CDR3nt: TGTGCCATCAGTGAGGACAGGATCACGGGCTCTGGGGCCAACGTCCTGACTTTC
d_gene: TRBD2; j_gene: TRBJ2-7; len: 15; v_gene: TRBV6-5; abundance: many; CDR3aa: CASRETSGRTYEQYF; CDR3nt: TGTGCCAGCAGGGAGACTAGCGGGAGGACCTACGAGCAGTACTTC
d_gene: .; j_gene: TRBJ2-7; len: 12; v_gene: TRBV19; abundance: .; CDR3aa: CASSISRLEQYF; CDR3nt: TGTGCCAGTAGTATCAGTCGCCTGGAGCAGTACTTC
d_gene: .; j_gene: TRBJ2-1; len: 14; v_gene: TRBV30; abundance: .; CDR3aa: CAWAVFSGYNEQFF; CDR3nt: TGTGCCTGGGCAGTTTTTAGCGGATACAATGAGCAGTTCTTC
d_gene: TRBD1; j_gene: TRBJ1-2; len: 13; v_gene: TRBV7-2; abundance: .; CDR3aa: CASSSPTGQGYTF; CDR3nt: TGTGCCAGCAGCTCCCCGACAGGGCAAGGCTACACCTTC
d_gene: TRBD1; j_gene: TRBJ2-6; len: 17; v_gene: TRBV12-3/TRBV12-4; abundance: many; CDR3aa: CASSSGTAPYGANVLTF; CDR3nt: TGTGCCAGCAGTTCCGGGACAGCACCTTATGGGGCCAACGTCCTGACTTTC
d_gene: TRBD2; j_gene: TRBJ2-5; len: 15; v_gene: TRBV30; abundance: many; CDR3aa: CAWSPTSGTQETQYF; CDR3nt: TGTGCCTGGAGTCCGACTAGCGGGACCCAAGAGACCCAGTACTTC
d_gene: TRBD1; j_gene: TRBJ2-7; len: 13; v_gene: TRBV14; abundance: .; CDR3aa: CASSQDRLYEQYF; CDR3nt: TGTGCCAGCAGCCAGGACAGGCTCTACGAGCAGTACTTC
d_gene: .; j_gene: TRBJ2-5; len: 14; v_gene: TRBV5-1; abundance: .; CDR3aa: CASRFRQAPETQYF; CDR3nt: TGCGCCAGCAGATTTCGACAGGCCCCAGAGACCCAGTACTTC
d_gene: .; j_gene: TRBJ2-3; len: 14; v_gene: TRBV19; abundance: many; CDR3aa: CASSNRDNTDTQYF; CDR3nt: TGTGCCAGTAGTAACCGGGACAACACAGATACGCAGTATTTT
d_gene: TRBD1; j_gene: TRBJ1-1; len: 15; v_gene: TRBV6-5; abundance: .; CDR3aa: CASSFGQGKLTEAFF; CDR3nt: TGTGCCAGCAGTTTCGGACAGGGTAAATTAACTGAAGCTTTCTTT
d_gene: .; j_gene: TRBJ2-7; len: 14; v_gene: TRBV12-3/TRBV12-4; abundance: many; CDR3aa: CASSPLRGHYEQYF; CDR3nt: TGTGCCAGCAGTCCCCTGCGGGGGCACTACGAGCAGTACTTC
d_gene: .; j_gene: TRBJ1-1; len: 13; v_gene: TRBV27; abundance: few; CDR3aa: CASSLNRYTEAFF; CDR3nt: TGTGCCAGCAGTTTAAACAGGTACACTGAAGCTTTCTTT
d_gene: .; j_gene: TRBJ2-1; len: 15; v_gene: TRBV20-1; abundance: many; CDR3aa: CSASEDYPGDNEQFF; CDR3nt: TGCAGTGCTAGCGAGGACTATCCAGGGGACAATGAGCAGTTCTTC
d_gene: .; j_gene: TRBJ1-5; len: 13; v_gene: TRBV29-1; abundance: many; CDR3aa: CSVSVSSNQPQHF; CDR3nt: TGCAGCGTGTCCGTCTCTAGCAATCAGCCCCAGCATTTT
d_gene: .; j_gene: TRBJ1-6; len: 13; v_gene: TRBV6-6; abundance: .; CDR3aa: CATKGGVNSPPHF; CDR3nt: TGTGCCACCAAGGGGGGGGTTAATTCACCCCCCCACTTT
d_gene: .; j_gene: TRBJ2-7; len: 14; v_gene: TRBV7-2; abundance: many; CDR3aa: CASSSETTAYEQYF; CDR3nt: TGTGCCAGCAGCTCGGAGACTACAGCCTACGAGCAGTACTTC
d_gene: .; j_gene: TRBJ1-1; len: 14; v_gene: TRBV18; abundance: .; CDR3aa: CASSPQDGNTEAFF; CDR3nt: TGTGCCAGCTCACCACAGGACGGCAACACTGAAGCTTTCTTT
d_gene: .; j_gene: TRBJ2-7; len: 13; v_gene: TRBV5-1; abundance: .; CDR3aa: CASSLRPLSEQYF; CDR3nt: TGCGCCAGCAGCTTGAGACCTCTCTCCGAGCAGTACTTC
d_gene: .; j_gene: TRBJ1-2; len: 14; v_gene: TRBV5-1; abundance: many; CDR3aa: CASSFDNCRDGYTF; CDR3nt: TGCGCCAGCAGCTTCGATAATTGTAGGGATGGCTACACCTTC
d_gene: .; j_gene: TRBJ2-1; len: 15; v_gene: TRBV20-1; abundance: .; CDR3aa: CSAGDQADTYNEQFF; CDR3nt: TGCAGTGCTGGAGATCAAGCGGATACGTACAATGAGCAGTTCTTC
d_gene: TRBD1; j_gene: TRBJ1-1; len: 18; v_gene: TRBV6-1; abundance: .; CDR3aa: CASSRPGDRGSMDTEAFF; CDR3nt: TGTGCCAGCAGCCGGCCCGGGGACAGGGGCTCCATGGACACTGAAGCTTTCTTT
d_gene: .; j_gene: TRBJ1-6; len: 15; v_gene: TRBV6-5; abundance: many; CDR3aa: CASSRDITGNSPLHF; CDR3nt: TGTGCCAGCAGTCGCGACATCACAGGGAATTCACCCCTCCACTTT
d_gene: .; j_gene: TRBJ1-1; len: 12; v_gene: TRBV28; abundance: few; CDR3aa: CASSLSRTEAFF; CDR3nt: TGTGCCAGCAGTTTATCGAGGACTGAAGCTTTCTTT
d_gene: TRBD1; j_gene: TRBJ2-7; len: 16; v_gene: TRBV24-1; abundance: .; CDR3aa: CATSDTGTGNSYEQYF; CDR3nt: TGTGCCACCAGTGACACCGGGACAGGGAACTCCTACGAGCAGTACTTC
d_gene: .; j_gene: TRBJ2-1; len: 14; v_gene: TRBV7-2; abundance: few; CDR3aa: CASSLGGTENEQFF; CDR3nt: TGTGCCAGCAGCTTGGGCGGGACAGAAAATGAGCAGTTCTTC
d_gene: .; j_gene: TRBJ1-6; len: 14; v_gene: TRBV6-6; abundance: many; CDR3aa: CASSYQDRNSPLHF; CDR3nt: TGTGCCAGCAGTTATCAGGACAGAAATTCACCCCTCCACTTT
d_gene: TRBD2; j_gene: TRBJ2-2; len: 16; v_gene: TRBV7-2; abundance: .; CDR3aa: CASSRTSGRNTGELFF; CDR3nt: TGTGCCAGCAGCCGGACTAGCGGAAGAAACACCGGGGAGCTGTTTTTT
d_gene: TRBD2; j_gene: TRBJ2-4; len: 14; v_gene: TRBV6-5; abundance: many; CDR3aa: CASRSPGGIDIQYF; CDR3nt: TGTGCCAGCAGATCCCCGGGAGGGATAGACATTCAGTACTTC
d_gene: .; j_gene: TRBJ2-1; len: 14; v_gene: TRBV27; abundance: .; CDR3aa: CASSSRSSYNGQFF; CDR3nt: TGTGCCAGCAGTTCACGCTCCTCCTACAATGGGCAGTTCTTC
d_gene: TRBD1; j_gene: TRBJ1-5; len: 17; v_gene: TRBV7-6; abundance: many; CDR3aa: CASTFLPRGQADQPQHF; CDR3nt: TGTGCCAGCACCTTCCTCCCTAGGGGACAGGCAGATCAGCCCCAGCATTTT